The clone carrying this TCR beta chain was counted a few times. Its antigen is not known. The sample is drawn from a study of T cell repertoires in cytomegalovirus infection. Study details: A matching HLA type, together with CMV infection, was signaled by public TCR beta signatures.

Via MiXCR, TCRdb re-called the reads, giving one row per CDR3 protein. The table has approximately 730,000 distinct CDR3 sequences, around a third seen once. The CDR3 is 14 amino acids. Per germline, CDR1 MNHEY and CDR2 SVGAGI. V lost 0 bases to trimming and J lost 5 bases, with 11 bases between them. Study results and caveats: Pooled public TCR beta family frequency picked out CMV carriers with the relevant HLA. Within the response measured ex vivo, HLA-C-restricted CMV-specific TCR beta clonotypes were dominant.

V gene TRBV6-5 combines with J gene TRBJ2-7; D might be TRBD1 (5 bases). The receptor was derived from a human donor in good health (CMV status not recorded). Some clones in this sample may be carry-over from other donors' samples. The sample here was cultured PBMCs, taken from culture after CMV antigen stimulation. CDR3 sequence reads: CASSYSSQGDEQYF. CDR3 DNA sequence: TGTGCCAGCAGTTACTCAAGCCAGGGCGACGAGCAGTACTTC.